The entry that follows covers one TCR beta chain sequence. Method: immunoSEQ multiplex PCR; TCRdb's copy keeps in-frame clones and lacks some. The sample lists about 53,000 clones, approximately 90% occurring once. The data derive from a study of early stage breast cancer tumors. Study as a whole: Invasive lobular carcinomas made up four of 12 ER+/PR+/HER2- tumors.

The V gene lost 5 bases and the J gene lost 3 bases, with 19 bases spanning the gap. This CDR3 is built from 16 residues. Germline CDR1 and CDR2: MDHEN and SYDVKM. The TCR originated in a person between 70 and 80 years old with breast cancer. Specimen: blood. The gene calls are TRBV28 and TRBJ1-2, with D possibly matching TRBD1 (6 bases). The CDR3 DNA sequence: TGTGCCAGCAGTACTCCTTCAGGGGTGGGCCACTATGGCTACACCTTC. Translation: CASSTPSGVGHYGYTF.